The source of this TCR beta chain is a study of post-analysis software for immune sequencing data. The overall study: Some patients lacked subtype; others had relapsing-remitting, secondary progressive or progressive-relapsing disease.

Study outcomes and limitations: Those with multiple sclerosis, the patient group, showed significantly lower normalized Chao1 diversity than controls.

Unique molecular identifiers had been added to the TCR beta cDNA libraries. The yield from approximately 1 to 10 million T cells was 500,000 or so cDNA molecules in total. TCRdb fed the PCR reads into MiXCR, producing one record per CDR3 protein. The data hold roughly 430,000 distinct CDR3 sequences, with approximately 39% observed a single time. Comment on this clonotype: Its antigen is currently unknown.

This clonotype originated in a girl aged 2-15 years with multiple sclerosis. The specimen was blood.

CDR3 loop: CASRADRASGYQPQHF. The CDR3 DNA reads as TGTGCCAGCAGAGCGGACAGGGCATCGGGGTATCAGCCCCAGCATTTT. V usage is TRBV2 and J usage is TRBJ1-5; 8 bases line up with TRBD1. Trimming removed 6 bases from V and 5 bases from J; junction bases left unmatched: 12. The CDR3 consists of 16 residues. Germline CDR1 is SNHLY and CDR2 is FYNNEI.